This TCR beta chain appears in the sequencing data of a study of T-cell reconstitution after alpha-beta-depleted transplantation in children. The authors prepared the TCRbeta library with unique molecular identifiers. TCRdb reprocessed the PCR reads with MiXCR, giving one entry per CDR3 protein. The table lists approximately 1,000,000 distinct CDR3 sequences, about 30% of them singletons. The source was PBMCs, mostly from graft donor cells, collected 360 days after TCRalphabeta/CD19-depleted stem cell transplant. The clonotype was recovered from a boy in the first two years of life who had a stem cell transplant for SCID, so the T cells may come from the graft donor.

CDR3 sequence: CASSFSSGQGYEKLFF. CDR3 coding DNA: TGTGCCAGCAGCTTTTCATCCGGACAGGGCTATGAAAAACTGTTTTTT. The genes are TRBV7-9 and TRBJ1-4, with 8 nucleotides matching TRBD1. Germline CDR1 is SEHNR and CDR2 is FQNEAQ (reference sequence). The CDR3 loop spans 16 amino acids. J lost 6 bases, V lost 3 bases, and 9 bases had no gene match.